This entry is about one T cell receptor (beta chain). It lacks a known antigen. The input lacks base qualities; no much larger clone sits a single base away. The sample belongs to a study of cytomegalovirus exposure and HLA in healthy donors (dated by TCRdb to about 2017). Looking at the study overall: An earlier analysis of some 550 of the donors reported about 290 Gb of sequence data and 117 million unique TCR beta sequences from about 180 million T cells. On average, about 240,000 unique TCR beta nucleotide sequences were sequenced per donor among some 420 genotyped donors of the cohort, with 15% to 20% of those sequences being non-productive. Approximately 330 gigabases of sequencing data and roughly 80 million unique TCR sequences made up an early release that covered about 640 HLA-typed donors. The later analysis used no new phenotypic data to find candidate immune exposures, relying instead on TCR beta sequences and their occurrence across donors. Typing coverage differed by locus: A, B, C, DRB1 and DQB1 were typed in roughly 620-630 donors, DQA1 in approximately 520, DPA1 in 600 to 610, and DPB1 in 472. Every repertoire in the discovery cohort had been generated on one and the same sequencing platform. Using immunosequencing, the study profiled T cell repertoires from some 670 subjects and related those repertoires to cytomegalovirus serostatus. Along with the roughly 700-subject first cohort, a separate validation cohort of over a hundred different subjects was used. The study aimed to test whether cataloging public T cell receptors could reveal signatures of past pathogen exposure. Because of strong linkage in the cohort, five DR-DQ haplotypes were treated as single units for association and clustering. Donor age, sex, ethnicity and CMV serostatus were collected together with the repertoire data. High-throughput TCR immunosequencing, statistical association of individual TCRs with disease status, and machine learning were combined to predict cytomegalovirus infection status. An earlier analysis of 500 to 650 of the donors applied high-throughput TCR beta sequencing to assess whether each TCR beta V gene segment acted as functional or pseudogenic. HLA typing included class I and class II loci at four-digit resolution. A later genetic analysis took genome-wide SNP genotypes for about three fifths of the 666 donors and used that subset as a discovery cohort. A later analysis re-examined previously published TCR beta repertoires from about 670 donors and added high-resolution HLA genotyping to investigate patterns of TCR occurrence. Of the roughly 400 genotyped donors, 75% to 85% were placed in the genetic ancestry cluster associated with self-reported Caucasian donors.

Summary of the overall study and its limitations: Assigning TCR associations to individual alleles was difficult when HLA alleles, especially DR and DQ, strongly co-occurred. Compared with equally common non-associated chains, HLA-associated TCR beta chains in a later analysis were more clonally expanded and had lower generation probabilities. A later analysis found that TCR association rates varied across HLA loci, with DRB1 alleles showing the most associated TCRs and HLA-C alleles the fewest. A later genetic analysis associated a missense DCLRE1C variant with V-gene and J-gene trimming of TCR beta chains, and an independent cohort replicated the association. In an earlier analysis of around 500 of the donors, most TCR beta V segments appeared in productive rearrangements about 87% or about 30% of the time, broadly matching IMGT annotations. The authors suggested that the approach could potentially be extended to other disease states and immunological phenotypes. A later analysis reported that several top co-occurrence clusters appeared linked to parvovirus B19, influenza, CMV and Epstein-Barr virus. Linkage disequilibrium might explain the correlated functional status among segregating V segments, but an unknown experimental factor could not be ruled out. A few of the identified cytomegalovirus-associated TCR beta chains were confirmed in vitro to be specific for cytomegalovirus antigens. The classifier was reported to diagnose cytomegalovirus status with high specificity and sensitivity in both the original and validation cohorts. According to a later analysis, most CMV-associated TCR beta chains appeared to be HLA-restricted, and the HLA associations seemed to be driven largely by CMV exposure. Presence/absence analyses assumed roughly uniform sequencing depth across donors, an assumption that may not hold. The sequencing pipeline was judged likely to have produced a cluster of highly shared sequence variants as a technical artifact. The only immune exposure information available for the cohort was CMV serostatus. Specific HLA alleles were associated with over 15,000 TCR beta sequences at a false discovery rate of 0.05 in a later analysis. A later genetic analysis reported fewer N-insertions in productive TCRs among donors in an Asian-associated ancestry cluster than the approximately 670-donor mean. Because some donors lacked HLA typing at each locus, the association tests relied only on the typed subset. A further reported finding was that TCR beta sequences accurately predicted the HLA-A and HLA-B alleles for most subjects in the first cohort. This cohort had only TCR beta chains sequenced, and the lack of alpha or paired-chain data limited which features could be detected. Across donors, most TCR sequences were observed very rarely, whereas some public TCRs were present in many individuals. The earlier analysis of a few hundred of the donors excluded 15 to 20 rarely observed V segments, including chromosome 9 orphons, because counts were too low. The study gave a list of 150 to 200 TCR beta chains associated with cytomegalovirus.

The cohort consisted of some 730 healthy bone marrow donors. At the time of sampling, every cohort member was nominally healthy, though immune exposures that went unrecorded were likely present. The donor was CMV seronegative and was included in the group of under 450 seronegative cohort members. Every donor gave a peripheral blood sample, and the peripheral blood mononuclear cells from that sample were used for TCR beta sequencing. Genomic DNA extraction from the blood cell samples was performed with the Qiagen DNeasy Blood Extraction Kit. Preparation of the library involved the immunoSEQ multiplex PCR assay. For the multiplex PCR, a mixture combining 60 forward primers for TCR Vbeta segments and 13 reverse primers for TCR Jbeta segments was used. The CDR3 region of rearranged TCR beta genes was amplified from genomic DNA with a multiplex PCR assay. On the Illumina HiSeq System, the amplified TCR beta libraries were sequenced as 87-base-pair reads. The original methods were these. A later analysis counted about 80 million unique TCR beta chains across the 670 or so repertoires, and roughly 10 million of these chains were shared by at least two donors. Raw reads were error-corrected and collapsed into unique sequences with a nearest-neighbor algorithm that merged closely related sequences to remove PCR and sequencing errors. Alignment of CDR3 sequences to IMGT reference sequences was used to assign V, D and J gene segments. Each retained sequence needed at least a six-nucleotide match to both a V gene segment and a J gene segment. A rearrangement counted as productive if the CDR3 had no stop codons and remained in frame with V and J, and every other rearrangement counted as non-productive. CDR3 was defined by IMGT convention, running from the second conserved V-encoded cysteine to the conserved J-encoded phenylalanine. Sequences without an unambiguous match to a single V gene segment were excluded from the earlier analysis of approximately 600 of the donors. An earlier analysis of over 450 of the donors classified V segments as functional when productive rearrangements were above 56.7% and as segregating when the standard deviation between donors was above 5%. A statistical classification framework was built for diagnosing cytomegalovirus status from the catalog of TCR beta chain sequences. A later analysis assigned V and J genes by comparing TCR nucleotide sequences with IMGT/GENE-DB human TR gene sequences. A later analysis assigned CDR3 sequences and most-parsimonious VDJ recombination scenarios with the TCRdist pipeline. In a later analysis, every TCR beta chain was defined by the combination of its CDR3 amino acid sequence and its V-gene family, and reads without a unique V-gene family were dropped. A later analysis removed 550 to 650 highly shared, low-generation-probability nucleotide sequences to deal with suspected cross-contamination and a sequencing artifact. For each public chain, a later analysis derived a clonal expansion index from normalized ranks of inferred template counts within each repertoire. In a later analysis, generation probabilities were computed with a VDJ recombination model fitted to out-of-frame rearrangements, and the resulting probabilities were checked against IGoR. A later analysis scored TCR-TCR, TCR-HLA and TCR-CMV co-occurrence with hypergeometric tests, applying a repertoire-size bias correction to TCR pairs. In a later analysis, false discovery rates were estimated by permuting HLA or CMV assignments 20 times. A later analysis grouped co-occurring TCRs with DBSCAN, adding TCRdist sequence similarity when clustering within HLA-allele-positive subsets. Repertoires with fewer than 30,000 or more than 120,000 public chains, plus five repertoires with anomalous nucleotide sharing, were excluded from co-occurrence clustering. The immuneACCESS repertoire file appears here via TCRdb, limited to in-frame rearrangements. These files lack a portion of the clones; in checked studies, under half of the deficit traces to unresolved V genes, and the cause of the others is not known. V, J and clone size were drawn from that table, and D and trimming were deduced from the DNA. The sample contains 130,000 or so clones, around nine tenths of them found a single time. 5.2% of the sample rests with the top ten.

The source is a woman aged 25 to 39 in good health and CMV-seronegative. The sample taken for sequencing was PBMCs.

The CDR3 is CASSYWKGTGETQYF. The nucleotides read TGTGCCAGCAGTTACTGGAAAGGGACAGGAGAGACCCAGTACTTC. The chain uses TRBV6-5 and TRBJ2-5, with 8 junctional bases fitting TRBD1. Reading the germline V gene gives CDR1 MNHEY and CDR2 SVGAGI. The CDR3 numbers 15 residues from cysteine through phenylalanine. Just the 45-base CDR3 DNA is kept, in frame starting at base 1. The germline V and J ends show losses of 1 base and 4 bases respectively, and no gene match explains 5 bases of the junction.